This T cell receptor beta chain was sequenced in a study of PD-1 blockade in classical Hodgkin lymphoma. Study-level findings and limits: Prior to therapy, complete responders displayed diversity much like that of newly diagnosed patients. Significant TCR diversity gains by C4D1 occurred in CD4+ but not CD8+ cells. Newly diagnosed patients had baseline TCR diversity that was reportedly lower than that of healthy donors.

TCRdb's table, derived via immunoSEQ multiplex PCR, lists solely in-frame clones and lacks some. The sample lists approximately 5,000 clones; 60% to 75% were seen once. Time point: cycle 4 day 1 (C4D1), after more than 5 weeks of nivolumab. Each patient relapsed following autologous stem cell transplantation, and prior brentuximab vedotin exposure differed. The study isolated CD8+ T cells from thawed PBMCs by magnetic negative selection. Comments on this clone: The antigen remains undetermined.

The clonotype was recovered from a human donor with classical Hodgkin lymphoma. Sequencing was performed on CD8+ T cells from blood, taken before the fourth cycle of nivolumab.

For the CDR3, the DNA is TGTGCCAGCAGCTTAAGCGGCGACCCGGTCGGAACAGATACGCAGTATTTT. Its translation is CASSLSGDPVGTDTQYF. The rearrangement uses TRBV13 and TRBJ2-3; possible D gene TRBD2, 5 bases. Deletions cut 2 bases from V and 3 bases from J, with 18 bases between. CDR1 and CDR2 from the germline V gene are PRHDT and FYEKMQ (reference sequence). The CDR3 covers 17 residues.